The following is a T cell receptor (beta chain) sequence with its context. The germline V and J ends were trimmed by 1 base and 0 bases, with 10 bases remaining between them. In germline, CDR1 is LGHNA, CDR2 YNFKEQ. The CDR3 totals 16 residues. The data originate from a study of T cell changes during pregnancy in multiple sclerosis. Assay used: immunoSEQ multiplex PCR; TCRdb lists only in-frame clones, some missing. The repertoire holds 91,000 or so clones, with 85% to 95% as singletons. The TCR sequence derives from a female donor with multiple sclerosis, enrolled in a pregnancy study. The specimen comprised peripheral blood, sampled after pregnancy. V and J are TRBV4-2 and TRBJ2-1; no definite D call. The CDR3: CASSQAAVSSYNEQFF. The CDR3 region has the DNA TGTGCCAGCAGCCAAGCTGCGGTTAGCTCCTACAATGAGCAGTTCTTC.